Given below is one T cell receptor beta chain in context. The data belong to a study of blood T cell repertoires in COVID-19. For the study at large: Acute and convalescent COVID-19 samples came from the United States, Italy and Spain. Sources were T cells, B-cell-depleted T cells, or PBMCs; the material itself was cDNA or gDNA.

Trimming removed 3 bases from V and 3 bases from J; junction bases left unmatched: 4. The germline V gene encodes CDR1 SGHTS and CDR2 YDEGEE. This CDR3 has 15 residues. Original processing notes: For nucleated cells, counts were estimated from reference gene primer amplification. Sequencing used immunoSEQ multiplex PCR; TCRdb keeps in-frame clones, though not all of them. V and J calls plus clone size are reproduced from that table; the DNA served to infer D and trimming. The repertoire has some 210,000 clones, just over 90% of them found once; the top ten carry around 1.2%. The chain links TRBV5-8 to TRBJ2-2; TRBD1 matches 8 bases. Sample: peripheral blood. The receptor was derived from a man aged 25-45 years with acute or convalescent COVID-19. The CDR3 nucleotides read TGTGCCAGCAGCTCCCAGGGGGCCCACACCGGGGAGCTGTTTTTT. Its translation: CASSSQGAHTGELFF.